This TCR beta chain was retrieved from a study of cytomegalovirus exposure and HLA in healthy donors. PCR employed 60 Vbeta and 13 Jbeta primers. The assay was immunoSEQ multiplex PCR, and TCRdb's table has in-frame clones only and misses some. This sample yields about 150,000 clones, of which 78% are seen a single time; over 10% belongs to the top ten. The junction had 20 bases not matched to a gene; V was cut back by 7 bases and J by 1 base. Germline CDR1 and CDR2: MDHEN and SYDVKM. The CDR3 is 19 residues long. The material sequenced was PBMCs. The gene calls are TRBV28 and TRBJ2-3; 7 bases agree with TRBD1. The sequence was obtained from a woman in her forties or fifties in good health and CMV-seropositive. CDR3 in DNA: TGTGCCAGCACCCTGCCCCAGGGGCTTACAGGGGACCGCACAGATACGCAGTATTTT. Amino acid sequence: CASTLPQGLTGDRTDTQYF.